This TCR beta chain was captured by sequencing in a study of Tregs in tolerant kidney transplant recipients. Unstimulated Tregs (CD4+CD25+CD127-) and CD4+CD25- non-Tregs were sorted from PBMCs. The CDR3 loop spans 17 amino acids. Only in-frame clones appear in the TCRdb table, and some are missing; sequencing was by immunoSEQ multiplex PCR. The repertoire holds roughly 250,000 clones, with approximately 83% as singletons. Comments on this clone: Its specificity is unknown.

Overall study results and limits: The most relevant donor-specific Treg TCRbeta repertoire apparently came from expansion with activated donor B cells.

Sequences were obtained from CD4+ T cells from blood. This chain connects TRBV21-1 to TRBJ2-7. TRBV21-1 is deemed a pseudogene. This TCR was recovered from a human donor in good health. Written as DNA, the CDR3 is TGTGCCAGCAGCATCAAAGAACCGAACGAACGACCCTACGAGCAGTACTTC. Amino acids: CASSIKEPNERPYEQYF.